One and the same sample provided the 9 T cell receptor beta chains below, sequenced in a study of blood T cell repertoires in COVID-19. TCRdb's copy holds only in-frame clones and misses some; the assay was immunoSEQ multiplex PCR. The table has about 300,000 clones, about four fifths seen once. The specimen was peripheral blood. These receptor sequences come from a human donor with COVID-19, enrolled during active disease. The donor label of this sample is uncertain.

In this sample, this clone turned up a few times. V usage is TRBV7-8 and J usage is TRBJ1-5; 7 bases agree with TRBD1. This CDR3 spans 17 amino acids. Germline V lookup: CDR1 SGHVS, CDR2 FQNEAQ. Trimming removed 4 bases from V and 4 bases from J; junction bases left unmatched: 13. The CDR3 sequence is CASSSGQAFSANQPQHF. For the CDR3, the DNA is TGTGCCAGCAGCTCCGGACAGGCTTTCTCGGCAAATCAGCCCCAGCATTTT.

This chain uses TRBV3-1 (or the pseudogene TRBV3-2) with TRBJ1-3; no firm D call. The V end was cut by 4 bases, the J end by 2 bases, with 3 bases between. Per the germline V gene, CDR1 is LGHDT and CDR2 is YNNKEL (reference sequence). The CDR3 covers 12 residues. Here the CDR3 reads CASSPAGNTIYF. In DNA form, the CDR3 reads TGTGCCAGCAGCCCTGCTGGAAACACCATATATTTT.

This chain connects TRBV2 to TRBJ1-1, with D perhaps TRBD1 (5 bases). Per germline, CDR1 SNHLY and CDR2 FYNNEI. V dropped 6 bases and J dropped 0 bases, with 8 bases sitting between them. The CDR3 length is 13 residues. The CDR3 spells CASREQVNTEAFF. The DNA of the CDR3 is TGTGCCAGCAGGGAACAGGTGAACACTGAAGCTTTCTTT.

The CDR3: CAWSYRGHGNTIYF. In DNA form, the CDR3 reads TGTGCCTGGAGTTACAGGGGGCATGGAAACACCATATATTTT. The chain links TRBV30 to TRBJ1-3; 9 bases align to TRBD1. Germline V gene lookup returns CDR1 GTSNPN and CDR2 SVGIG (reference sequence). This CDR3 has 14 residues. Germline trimming cut 2 bases from V and 3 bases from J; bases unmatched to any gene: 2.

The CDR3 here is CASSATSAVGQETQYF. The CDR3 coding sequence is TGTGCCAGTAGTGCTACTAGCGCCGTGGGGCAAGAGACCCAGTACTTC. This chain connects TRBV19 to TRBJ2-5; TRBD2 matches at 7 bases. Germline assignment: CDR1 LNHDA and CDR2 SQIVND (reference sequence). J was trimmed by 2 bases and V by 5 bases; bases with no gene match: 11. The length of the CDR3 is 16 residues.

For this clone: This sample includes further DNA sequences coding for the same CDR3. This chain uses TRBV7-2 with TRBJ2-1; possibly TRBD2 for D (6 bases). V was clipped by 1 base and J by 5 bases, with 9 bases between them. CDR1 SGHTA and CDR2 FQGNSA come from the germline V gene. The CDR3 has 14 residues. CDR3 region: CASSLVWGDNEQFF. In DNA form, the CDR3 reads TGTGCCAGCAGCTTAGTCTGGGGGGACAATGAGCAGTTCTTC.

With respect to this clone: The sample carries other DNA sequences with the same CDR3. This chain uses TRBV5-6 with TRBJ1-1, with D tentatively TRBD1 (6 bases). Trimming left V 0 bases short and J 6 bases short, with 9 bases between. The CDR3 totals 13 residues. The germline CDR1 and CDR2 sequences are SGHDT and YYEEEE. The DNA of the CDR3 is TGTGCCAGCAGCTTGGTACAGGGATCTGAAGCTTTCTTT. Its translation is CASSLVQGSEAFF.

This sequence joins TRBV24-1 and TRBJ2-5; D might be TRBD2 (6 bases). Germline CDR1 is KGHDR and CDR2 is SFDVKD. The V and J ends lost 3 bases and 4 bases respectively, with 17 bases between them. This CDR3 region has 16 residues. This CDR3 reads CATSDTAEGGRETQYF. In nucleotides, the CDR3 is TGTGCCACCAGTGATACGGCTGAGGGAGGTCGAGAGACCCAGTACTTC.

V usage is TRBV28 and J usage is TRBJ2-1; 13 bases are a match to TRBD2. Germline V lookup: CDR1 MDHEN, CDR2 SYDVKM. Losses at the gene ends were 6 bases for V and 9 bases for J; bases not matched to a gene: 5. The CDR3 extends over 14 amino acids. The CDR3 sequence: CASRVTSGRSEQFF. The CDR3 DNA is TGTGCCAGCAGGGTGACTAGCGGGAGGAGTGAGCAGTTCTTC.